What follows describes a single T cell receptor (beta chain). Antigen specificity is unknown. Assay: immunoSEQ multiplex PCR; the TCRdb copy retains only in-frame clones and omits some. The data show roughly 200,000 clones, about nine tenths seen once. This record comes from a study of cytomegalovirus exposure and HLA in healthy donors. In the study overall: A subsequent analysis reported that the approximately 120 validation repertoires were produced on the same platform that had also been used for the roughly 670 first-cohort repertoires.

From germline, CDR1 is GTSNPN and CDR2 SVGIG (reference sequence). Between the trimmed V and J ends, which lost 2 bases and 4 bases, there was a span of 6 bases. The CDR3 covers 11 residues. The study, taken as a whole, reports: The classifier was said to identify cytomegalovirus status with high specificity and sensitivity. Most TCRs appeared rarely, but some public TCRs recurred in many donors. According to a subsequent analysis, TCR clusters from the first cohort were inclined to appear together in the 110 or so validation repertoires.

Sequenced input: PBMCs. The rearrangement uses TRBV30 and TRBJ2-7; possibly TRBD1 for D (5 bases). The receptor was isolated from a man younger than 45 in good health and CMV-seropositive. CDR3 coding DNA: TGTGCCTGGAGTCAGGGATACGAGCAGTACTTC. Its translation is CAWSQGYEQYF.